These 6 T cell receptor beta chains came from one sample sequenced in a study of OX40 agonist ivuxolimab in advanced cancers. Libraries were prepared by immunoSEQ multiplex PCR; TCRdb keeps only in-frame clonotypes and omits some of them. Among approximately 79,000 clones, around 94% were seen once, and the ten largest hold roughly 20%. The source material was CD4+ or CD8+ T cells sorted from blood, sampled in a trial of the OX40 agonist ivuxolimab. These receptors were taken from an adult with an advanced solid tumor such as melanoma, head and neck, liver or kidney cancer.

The gene calls are TRBV4-3 and TRBJ2-7; D gene ambiguous. The V and J ends lost 0 bases and 2 bases respectively, with 11 bases between them. This CDR3 region has 15 residues. The V gene's germline CDR1 is LGHNA and CDR2 YSLEER. This CDR3 reads CASSQEAVGTYEQYF. The CDR3 DNA sequence: TGCGCCAGCAGCCAAGAGGCAGTGGGAACCTACGAGCAGTACTTC.

J is TRBJ1-5 and V is TRBV7-9; possible D gene TRBD1, 6 bases. Germline CDR1 reads SEHNR; CDR2 reads FQNEAQ (reference sequence). The V and J ends lost 3 bases and 0 bases respectively, with 21 bases between them. The CDR3 loop spans 19 amino acids. The CDR3 protein is CASSLFHRAPLYSNQPQHF. In nucleotides, the CDR3 is TGTGCCAGCAGCTTGTTTCACAGGGCCCCCTTATATAGCAATCAGCCCCAGCATTTT.

The chain recombines TRBV11-1 with TRBJ2-5; D possibly corresponds to TRBD2 (6 bases). V dropped 5 bases and J dropped 10 bases, with 23 bases sitting between them. The germline V gene encodes CDR1 SGHAT and CDR2 FQDESV (reference sequence). This CDR3 is 15 amino acids long. The CDR3 region is CASSPLDTPRDDQYF. The DNA of the CDR3 is TGTGCCAGCAGCCCCCTGGACACCCCGCGGGATGACCAGTACTTC.

This clone has more than one count but fewer than ten. The chain employs TRBV9 and TRBJ2-5; D gene unclear. Germline V gene sequence: CDR1 SGDLS, CDR2 YYNGEE. The CDR3 length is 15 residues. The ends were cut back, 2 bases at V and 2 bases at J, with 13 bases in the middle. DNA for the CDR3: TGTGCCAGCAGCGTCAGAGATCACAGACAAGAGACCCAGTACTTC. Translating it yields CASSVRDHRQETQYF.

V is TRBV19 and J is TRBJ2-7; unclear D gene. The CDR3 covers 12 residues. The V gene's germline CDR1 is LNHDA and CDR2 SQIVND (reference sequence). V dropped 5 bases and J dropped 0 bases, with 5 bases sitting between them. The CDR3 sequence: CASSVGSYEQYF. The CDR3 bases are TGTGCCAGTAGTGTGGGCTCCTACGAGCAGTACTTC. The variable domain in full, with the rest retrieved from reference TRBV19 and TRBJ2-7, is DGGITQSPKYLFRKEGQNVTLSCEQNLNHDAMYWYRQDPGQGLRLIYYSQIVNDFQKGDIAEGYSVSREKKESFPLTVTSAQKNPTAFYLCASSVGSYEQYFGPGTRLTVT.

With regard to this clone: This CDR3 is missing its conserved last phenylalanine or tryptophan, likely due to a read error. J is TRBJ1-2 and V is TRBV27; D may be TRBD1 (6 bases). The CDR3 runs 14 residues. Between the trimmed V and J ends, which lost 2 bases and 10 bases, there was a span of 17 bases. The germline CDR1 and CDR2 sequences are MNHEY and SMNVEV (reference sequence). The CDR3 reads CASSLGAGGAVYTL. The DNA of the CDR3 is TGTGCCAGCAGTTTAGGCGCTGGGGGGGCCGTCTACACCCTC.